This is a list of T cell receptor beta chains from one sample in a study of T cell responses to AZD1222 COVID-19 vaccine. The protocol was immunoSEQ multiplex PCR, while the TCRdb copy is restricted to in-frame clones and leaves out a portion. Found here are hundreds of thousands of clones, approximately 94% of them singletons; the top ten hold approximately 1%. This sample comprised peripheral blood, obtained on day 0 of MenACWY control vaccination. These receptors all come from an adult in good health. Both conserved end residues are part of each CDR3. The order of the fields is J gene, clone size, D gene, V gene, CDR3 protein, CDR3 DNA. A D gene is named only where the DNA matches it firmly. For some rows the clone size is stated as once, few or many, or as a class when expanded; others skip it.

TRBJ2-3 | - | - | TRBV7-2 | CASSLEGFPSTDTQYF | TGTGCCAGCAGCTTAGAGGGGTTTCCTAGCACAGATACGCAGTATTTT
TRBJ1-1 | - | TRBD1 | TRBV5-5 | CASSRQGSNTEAFF | TGTGCCAGCAGCCGACAGGGGTCGAACACTGAAGCTTTCTTT
TRBJ2-3 | - | TRBD1 | TRBV5-5 | CASSFFDRGGDTQYF | TGTGCCAGCAGCTTTTTCGACAGGGGGGGAGATACGCAGTATTTT
TRBJ2-5 | - | TRBD1 | TRBV7-9 | CASSLGTVEETQYF | TGTGCCAGCAGCCTCGGGACAGTAGAAGAGACCCAGTACTTC
TRBJ1-1 | - | TRBD1 | TRBV11-2 | CASSNDRAAGTEAFF | TGTGCCAGCAGCAACGACAGGGCTGCGGGCACTGAAGCTTTCTTT
TRBJ1-2 | - | - | TRBV4-2 | CASSRSRDGFNYGYTF | TGTGCCAGCAGCCGCTCCCGGGACGGCTTTAACTATGGCTACACCTTC
TRBJ2-2 | - | - | TRBV13 | CASSFRTIGELFF | TGTGCCAGCAGCTTTCGGACCATCGGGGAGCTGTTTTTT
TRBJ1-5 | - | - | TRBV7-9 | CASSLDTLGNQPQHF | TGTGCCAGCAGCTTAGACACACTCGGCAATCAGCCCCAGCATTTT
TRBJ1-5 | - | - | TRBV3-1/TRBV3-2 | CASSQSWDQPQHF | TGTGCCAGCAGCCAATCGTGGGATCAGCCCCAGCATTTT
TRBJ1-3 | once | TRBD1 | TRBV3-1/TRBV3-2 | CASSPQGASGNTIYF | TGTGCCAGCAGTCCCCAGGGGGCCTCTGGAAACACCATATATTTT
TRBJ1-1 | - | - | TRBV29-1 | CSVGTVAEAFF | TGCAGCGTTGGGACAGTTGCTGAAGCTTTCTTT
TRBJ1-2 | few | - | TRBV20-1 | CSAGGDYGYTF | TGCAGTGCAGGGGGAGATTATGGCTACACCTTC
TRBJ2-5 | - | TRBD2 | TRBV3-1/TRBV3-2 | CASSPNSEFAGGWGETQYF | TGTGCCAGCAGCCCGAACTCCGAATTTGCGGGGGGCTGGGGAGAGACCCAGTACTTC
TRBJ2-7 | - | - | TRBV3-1/TRBV3-2 | CASSLRGGRGGEQYF | TGTGCCAGCAGCCTCCGCGGGGGCCGGGGTGGCGAGCAGTACTTC
TRBJ1-4 | - | - | TRBV11-2 | CASSLGRGGFGKLFF | TGTGCCAGCAGCTTAGGGAGGGGTGGCTTCGGAAAACTGTTTTTT
TRBJ1-2 | - | TRBD1 | TRBV28 | CASRSGQGVGGYTF | TGTGCCAGCAGGTCCGGACAGGGCGTAGGAGGCTACACCTTC
TRBJ2-3 | - | - | TRBV3-1/TRBV3-2 | CASSSPPRHFTDTQYF | TGTGCCAGCAGCTCTCCCCCCAGGCATTTTACAGATACGCAGTATTTT
TRBJ1-6 | - | - | TRBV5-1 | CASSLEVPDSPLHF | TGCGCCAGCTCGCTTGAGGTCCCGGATTCACCCCTCCACTTT
TRBJ2-1 | once | TRBD2 | TRBV5-5 | CASSPLGLAADVTLYNEQFF | TGTGCCAGCAGCCCCCTGGGACTAGCGGCCGACGTTACGCTCTACAATGAGCAGTTCTTC
TRBJ1-1 | - | TRBD1 | TRBV19 | CASSMVDRDTEAFF | TGTGCCAGTAGTATGGTTGACAGGGACACTGAAGCTTTCTTT
TRBJ2-2 | - | - | TRBV11-3 | CASSQGIAGELFF | TGTGCCAGCAGCCAAGGAATCGCCGGGGAGCTGTTTTTT
TRBJ2-2 | - | - | TRBV30 | CASQGARELFF | TGTGCCTCACAGGGAGCCAGGGAGCTGTTTTTT
TRBJ1-1 | - | TRBD1 | TRBV2 | CASRRQGSTEAFF | TGTGCCAGCAGGCGACAGGGGAGCACTGAAGCTTTCTTT
TRBJ2-3 | - | - | TRBV7-2 | CASSFGPASHTQYF | TGTGCCAGCAGCTTCGGACCCGCCTCCCATACGCAGTATTTT
TRBJ1-3 | - | TRBD1 | TRBV7-8 | CASSLVRGLGNTIYF | TGTGCCAGCAGCTTAGTAAGGGGGCTGGGGAACACCATATATTTT
TRBJ1-5 | - | - | TRBV12-5 | CASGFEVPGSQHF | TGTGCTAGTGGTTTTGAGGTCCCTGGGTCCCAGCATTTT
TRBJ1-6 | once | - | TRBV6-5 | CASSYDPANNSPLHF | TGTGCCAGCAGTTACGATCCAGCAAATAATTCACCCCTCCACTTT
TRBJ1-5 | - | TRBD1 | TRBV19 | CASSIFYRGLDQPQHF | TGTGCCAGTAGTATTTTCTACAGGGGGTTGGATCAGCCCCAGCATTTT
TRBJ1-2 | few | TRBD1 | TRBV28 | CASRITGDFNYGYTF | TGTGCCAGCAGAATTACAGGGGACTTTAACTATGGCTACACCTTC
TRBJ1-1 | few | - | TRBV4-2 | CASSQIDPLANTEAFF | TGTGCCAGCAGCCAGATAGACCCGCTGGCGAACACTGAAGCTTTCTTT
TRBJ2-1 | - | - | TRBV21-1 | CASRNGQGYIHEQFF | TGTGCCAGCAGAAATGGACAGGGTTATATTCATGAGCAGTTCTTC
TRBJ1-1 | - | - | TRBV12-3/TRBV12-4 | CASRPTANTEAFF | TGTGCCAGCCGCCCAACAGCGAACACTGAAGCTTTCTTT
TRBJ1-1 | - | - | TRBV18 | CASSLDISTEAFF | TGTGCCAGCTCACTCGACATCAGCACTGAAGCTTTCTTT
TRBJ2-3 | - | - | TRBV5-1 | CASSLEVSSTDTQYF | TGCGCCAGCAGCTTGGAGGTCTCTAGCACAGATACGCAGTATTTT
TRBJ1-1 | - | - | TRBV3-1/TRBV3-2 | CASSQDVGSEAFF | TGTGCCAGCAGCCAAGACGTAGGCTCTGAAGCTTTCTTT
TRBJ2-5 | - | TRBD2 | TRBV24-1 | CATSDSGLGLTQYF | TGTGCCACCAGTGATTCGGGACTAGGACTGACCCAGTACTTC
TRBJ2-7 | - | - | TRBV7-9 | CASSGSRSSYEQYF | TGTGCCAGCAGCGGATCAAGGAGCTCCTACGAGCAGTACTTC
TRBJ1-2 | - | TRBD1 | TRBV27 | CASSLSPRQGYGYTF | TGTGCCAGCAGTTTATCGCCGCGACAGGGTTATGGCTACACCTTC
TRBJ1-2 | - | - | TRBV4-1 | CASSPDRRGYGYTF | TGCGCCAGCAGCCCCGACAGGCGGGGATATGGCTACACCTTC